The T cell receptor beta chain under discussion was sequenced for a study of cytomegalovirus exposure and HLA in healthy donors. General study points: Earlier results showed most TCR beta V segments being productive about 90% or about 30% of the time. Presence/absence analyses rested on an assumption that sequencing depth was roughly uniform across donors. Analyzed later, association rates of TCRs varied across HLA loci, with DRB1 most and HLA-C fewest.

This CDR3 is 14 amino acids long. Germline loops: CDR1 MNHEY, CDR2 SMNVEV (reference sequence). V lost 3 bases and J lost 5, with 10 bases in between. Amplification used 60 Vbeta primers and 13 Jbeta primers. The protocol was immunoSEQ multiplex PCR, while the TCRdb copy is restricted to in-frame clones and leaves out a portion. The sample comprises 130,000 to 150,000 clones, more than 75% of which are singletons, and around 4.9% rests with the top ten. The sample holds a few counts of this clone. Its antigen is as yet unknown. Sequencing input: PBMCs. The chain employs TRBV27 and TRBJ1-4; D might be TRBD1 (5 bases). This clonotype was obtained from a male donor in good health and CMV-seronegative. The CDR3 DNA is TGTGCCAGCAGTTTGGGGGGATCGAATGAAAAACTGTTTTTT. This gives the protein CASSLGGSNEKLFF.